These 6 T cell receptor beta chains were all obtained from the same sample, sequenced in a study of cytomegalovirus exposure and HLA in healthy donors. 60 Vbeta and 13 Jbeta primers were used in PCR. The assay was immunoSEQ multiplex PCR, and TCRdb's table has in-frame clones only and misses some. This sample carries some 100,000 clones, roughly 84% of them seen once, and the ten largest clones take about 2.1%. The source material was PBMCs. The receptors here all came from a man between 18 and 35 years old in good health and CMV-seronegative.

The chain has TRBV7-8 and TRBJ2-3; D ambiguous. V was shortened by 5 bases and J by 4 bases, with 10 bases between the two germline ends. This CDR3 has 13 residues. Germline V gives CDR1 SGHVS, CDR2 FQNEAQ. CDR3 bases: TGTGCCAGCAGCCTTCCCCCCCCAGATACGCAGTATTTT. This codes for CASSLPPPDTQYF.

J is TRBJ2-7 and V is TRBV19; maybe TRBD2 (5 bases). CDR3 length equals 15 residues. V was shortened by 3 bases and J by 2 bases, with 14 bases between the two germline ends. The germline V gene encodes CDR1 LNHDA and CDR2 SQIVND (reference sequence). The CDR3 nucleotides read TGTGCCAGTAGTATGGACCTGGGGAGTCCCTACGAGCAGTACTTC. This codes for CASSMDLGSPYEQYF.

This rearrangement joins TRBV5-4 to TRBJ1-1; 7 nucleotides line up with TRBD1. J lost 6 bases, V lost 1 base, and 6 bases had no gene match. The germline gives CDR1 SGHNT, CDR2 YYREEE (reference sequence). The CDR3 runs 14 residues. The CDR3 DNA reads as TGTGCCAGCAGCTTGAAGGGGGCCTGGGCTGAAGCTTTCTTT. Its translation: CASSLKGAWAEAFF.

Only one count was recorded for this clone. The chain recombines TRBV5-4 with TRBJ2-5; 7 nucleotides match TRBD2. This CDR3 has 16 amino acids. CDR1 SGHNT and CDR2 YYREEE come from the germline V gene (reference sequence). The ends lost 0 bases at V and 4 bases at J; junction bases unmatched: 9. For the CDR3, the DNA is TGTGCCAGCAGCTTGGGCGGAGGGTTAGCGGGAGAGACCCAGTACTTC. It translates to CASSLGGGLAGETQYF.

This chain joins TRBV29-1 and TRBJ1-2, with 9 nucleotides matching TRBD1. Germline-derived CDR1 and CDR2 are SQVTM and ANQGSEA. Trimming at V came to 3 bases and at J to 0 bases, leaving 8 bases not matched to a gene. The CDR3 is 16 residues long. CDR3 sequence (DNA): TGCAGCGTTGAGTCAACCGGGACAGGGCCTAACTATGGCTACACCTTC. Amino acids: CSVESTGTGPNYGYTF.

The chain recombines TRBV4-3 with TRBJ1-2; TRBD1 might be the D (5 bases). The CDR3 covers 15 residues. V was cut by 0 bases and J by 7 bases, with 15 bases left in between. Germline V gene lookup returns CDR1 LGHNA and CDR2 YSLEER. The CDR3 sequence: CASSQDAGWRGGYTF. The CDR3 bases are TGCGCCAGCAGCCAAGACGCAGGGTGGAGGGGTGGCTACACCTTC.